Below, one T cell receptor beta chain is given with its context. What it recognizes is unknown. The data were taken from a study of T cell repertoires in cytomegalovirus infection. Study information: CMV epitopes that were recently identified and HLA-C-restricted were used alongside well-studied HLA-B-restricted ones.

Study-level findings and limits: Carriage of CMV together with the relevant HLA was identifiable through cumulative public TCR beta family frequency.

TCRdb passed the reads through MiXCR, listing each CDR3 protein once. The sample has some 900,000 distinct CDR3 sequences, around a third seen once. Trimming cost V 1 base and J 5 bases, with 7 bases left between them. Germline CDR1 reads KGHDR; CDR2 reads SFDVKD. The CDR3 sequence is 14 residues long. The receptor was derived from a human donor in good health (CMV status not recorded). Some clones in this sample may be carry-over from other donors' samples. The sequences come from cultured CD8+ T cells from PBMCs, collected from culture after CMV antigen stimulation. The chain carries TRBV24-1 and TRBJ2-2; D not resolved. The CDR3 nucleotides read TGTGCCACCAGTGATTTTAGCCCTACCGGGGAGCTGTTTTTT. This translates into CATSDFSPTGELFF.